A single sample is the source of the 27 T cell receptor beta chains below, sequenced in a study of T cells in lung cancer brain metastases. Sequencing was performed with immunoSEQ multiplex PCR; in TCRdb, only in-frame clones are kept and a portion is missing. The sample lists about 3,100 clones, just under 90% occurring once. Sequencing used tumor tissue from the primary lung tumor. All receptors derive from a man aged 55 to 69 with non-small cell lung cancer.

The chain joins TRBV5-6 to TRBJ1-3; D may be TRBD1 (6 bases). V was pared by 3 bases and J by 2 bases, with 9 bases between. The CDR3 covers 14 residues. The V gene's germline CDR1 is SGHDT and CDR2 YYEEEE. The CDR3 bases are TGTGCCAGCAGCTCCGGACAGCCTGGAAACACCATATATTTT. This encodes CASSSGQPGNTIYF.

The V gene is TRBV5-1, the J gene TRBJ1-1; no clear D gene. Looked up from germline, CDR1 is SGHRS and CDR2 is YFSETQ. The CDR3 consists of 13 residues. Trimming took off 4 bases at V and 1 base at J, with 8 bases between the two ends. CDR3 nucleotides: TGCGCCAGCAGCCCGGGCCCGAACACTGAAGCTTTCTTT. Its protein is CASSPGPNTEAFF.

This clone was picked up a small number of times. The chain uses TRBV5-4 and TRBJ1-3; a weak D match, TRBD1 (6 bases). From germline, CDR1 is SGHNT and CDR2 YYREEE (reference sequence). The germline V and J ends were trimmed by 0 bases and 2 bases, with 6 bases remaining between them. This CDR3 is built from 14 residues. CDR3 coding DNA: TGTGCCAGCAGCTTGGACAGGGCTGGAAACACCATATATTTT. It is translated as CASSLDRAGNTIYF.

The chain joins TRBV9 to TRBJ1-3; no clear D gene. Germline CDR1 is SGDLS and CDR2 is YYNGEE. Trimming stripped 0 bases from V and 4 bases from J, with 11 bases between. The CDR3 loop spans 15 amino acids. The CDR3 DNA follows: TGTGCCAGCAGCGTAGCCTCAGACGCCGGAAACACCATATATTTT. This translates into CASSVASDAGNTIYF. Using reference TRBV9 and TRBJ1-3 for the parts outside the CDR3, the full variable domain is DSGVTQTPKHLITATGQRVTLRCSPRSGDLSVYWYQQSLDQGLQFLIQYYNGEERAKGNILERFSAQQFPDLHSELNLSSLELGDSALYFCASSVASDAGNTIYFGEGSWLTVV.

The CDR3: CASSFLGLGSNQPQHF. CDR3 in DNA: TGTGCCAGCAGCTTCTTAGGACTAGGAAGCAATCAGCCCCAGCATTTT. The genes are TRBV5-6 and TRBJ1-5, with D unclear. CDR3 length: 16 residues. CDR1 and CDR2 (germline): SGHDT, YYEEEE. The V end was cut by 2 bases, the J end by 1 base, with 13 bases between.

This chain links TRBV4-1 with TRBJ1-6; 9 bases are a match to TRBD1. There are 16 residues in the CDR3. V was clipped by 0 bases and J by 7 bases; unmatched bases: 4. CDR1 MGHRA and CDR2 YSYEKL come from the germline V gene. The CDR3 sequence is CASSQDGTGRNSPLHF. The CDR3 bases are TGCGCCAGCAGCCAAGATGGGACAGGGAGGAATTCACCCCTCCACTTT.

This clone appeared once. The chain couples TRBV6-5 to TRBJ2-3; D uncertain. V was pared by 2 bases and J by 3 bases, with 9 bases between. CDR3 length equals 14 residues. CDR1 is MNHEY and CDR2 is SVGAGI in the germline V gene. CDR3 region: CASSYRQITDTQYF. DNA for the CDR3: TGTGCCAGCAGTTACAGACAAATTACAGATACGCAGTATTTT.

The V call is TRBV14, the J call TRBJ1-4; D ambiguous. V was cut by 0 bases and J by 8 bases, with 19 bases left in between. Germline lookup yields CDR1 SGHDN and CDR2 FVKESK. The length of the CDR3 is 17 residues. The CDR3 reads CASSQEGGTGLREKLFF. The CDR3 nucleotides read TGTGCCAGCAGCCAAGAAGGCGGTACTGGGTTGCGCGAAAAACTGTTTTTT.

The chain carries TRBV19 and TRBJ1-1; 7 positions match TRBD1. V lost 7 bases, J lost 3 bases, and 8 bases stayed unmatched. CDR3 length: 14 amino acids. Germline CDR1 and CDR2: LNHDA and SQIVND (reference sequence). Here the CDR3 reads CASKATGYDTEAFF. Written as DNA, the CDR3 is TGTGCCAGTAAAGCGACAGGGTATGACACTGAAGCTTTCTTT. The full variable domain, in which reference TRBV19 and TRBJ1-1 provide the parts outside the CDR3, is DGGITQSPKYLFRKEGQNVTLSCEQNLNHDAMYWYRQDPGQGLRLIYYSQIVNDFQKGDIAEGYSVSREKKESFPLTVTSAQKNPTAFYLCASKATGYDTEAFFGQGTRLTVV.

V usage is TRBV2 and J usage is TRBJ2-4; the D gene is possibly TRBD2 (5 bases). CDR1 and CDR2 from the germline V gene are SNHLY and FYNNEI. V lost 6 bases and J lost 6, with 9 bases in between. The CDR3 sequence is 12 residues long. CDR3 sequence (DNA): TGTGCCAGCAGCCTAGGGAGAAACATTCAGTACTTC. This codes for CASSLGRNIQYF.

This clone was recorded only once. This chain joins TRBV5-1 and TRBJ2-1; 7 bases map to TRBD1. Trimming took 2 bases from V and 3 from J; bases not matched to a gene: 5. Germline CDR1 SGHRS, CDR2 YFSETQ. The CDR3 length is 15 residues. The CDR3 spells CASSFAGGNYNEQFF. In DNA, the CDR3 is TGCGCCAGCAGCTTTGCAGGGGGTAACTACAATGAGCAGTTCTTC.

V is TRBV19 and J is TRBJ1-1; unclear D gene. The CDR3 has 14 residues. CDR1 LNHDA and CDR2 SQIVND come from the germline V gene (reference sequence). The V end was cut by 8 bases, the J end by 0 bases, with 13 bases between. CDR3 amino acids: CASGEGRLNTEAFF. DNA for the CDR3: TGTGCCAGTGGCGAGGGAAGACTGAACACTGAAGCTTTCTTT.

The gene calls are TRBV7-9 and TRBJ2-2; D unresolved. The DNA end favors TRBJ1-3, so the J call may be wrong. The germline gives CDR1 SEHNR, CDR2 FQNEAQ (reference sequence). The CDR3 spans 14 residues. The chain's CDR3 is CASSKGFSGNTIYF. The DNA of the CDR3 is TGTGCCAGCAGCAAGGGCTTCTCTGGAAACACCATATATTTT.

CDR3 coding DNA: TGCGCCAGCGGGGACGAAGGGACCCAGTACTTC. Translated: CASGDEGTQYF. This chain links TRBV5-1 with TRBJ2-5; D is tentatively TRBD1 or TRBD2 (5 bases each). CDR1 SGHRS and CDR2 YFSETQ come from the germline V gene. The CDR3 contains 11 residues. Trimming shortened V by 7 bases and J by 7 bases, and 11 bases separated the two germline ends.

J is TRBJ1-5 and V is TRBV19; a possible D gene is TRBD1 (6 bases). V was pared by 10 bases and J by 9 bases, with 13 bases between. Germline values: CDR1 LNHDA, CDR2 SQIVND (reference sequence). The CDR3 totals 11 residues. CDR3 DNA sequence: TGTGCCACAGGGGCAGGGCGGCCCCAGCATTTT. This gives the protein CATGAGRPQHF.

The chain has TRBV4-1 and TRBJ2-5; no firm D call. CDR3 length: 15 residues. The germline V gene encodes CDR1 MGHRA and CDR2 YSYEKL. Trimming pared 3 bases from V and 0 bases from J, leaving 11 bases between. CDR3 in DNA: TGCGCCAGCAGCCACCCGGACGGGTACCAAGAGACCCAGTACTTC. Translated: CASSHPDGYQETQYF.

In DNA, the CDR3 is TGTGCCAGCAGCTTAAGGTGGCGCAGCAGTAGTACTGGGGCCAACGTCCTGACTTTC. Its translation: CASSLRWRSSSTGANVLTF. The rearrangement joins TRBV7-3 to TRBJ2-6; D unresolved. This CDR3 spans 19 amino acids. V lost 1 base and J 2 bases, leaving 18 bases between the germline ends. Germline V lookup: CDR1 SGHTA, CDR2 FQGTGA.

This chain connects TRBV11-2 to TRBJ2-5, with 13 nucleotides matching TRBD2. The length of the CDR3 is 17 residues. The V and J ends lost 5 bases and 8 bases, in that order; junction bases with no gene match: 14. Germline values: CDR1 SGHAT, CDR2 FQNNGV. The CDR3 coding sequence is TGTGCCAGCAGCCTACAGGTTGGACTAGCGGGAGTAGGCACCCAGTACTTC. As protein: CASSLQVGLAGVGTQYF.

This chain links TRBV6-1 with TRBJ1-4; the match to TRBD1 covers 9 bases. The CDR3 loop spans 15 amino acids. J lost 2 bases, V lost 7 bases, and 5 bases had no gene match. Germline lookup yields CDR1 MNHNS and CDR2 SASEGT. The CDR3 here is CASTQGATTNEKLFF. The CDR3 nucleotides are TGTGCCAGCACACAGGGGGCGACGACTAATGAAAAACTGTTTTTT.

This chain links TRBV7-2 with TRBJ1-1; D remains ambiguous. Germline lookup yields CDR1 SGHTA and CDR2 FQGNSA. This CDR3 is built from 14 residues. Trimming left V 5 bases short and J 6 bases short, with 16 bases between. Here the CDR3 reads CASSADRTRPEAFF. The CDR3 nucleotides are TGTGCCAGCAGCGCCGACCGGACGCGACCTGAAGCTTTCTTT.

This clone was recorded a few times. As DNA, the CDR3 is TGCGCCAGCAGCCGCCAGATCGGGGACACTGAAGCTTTCTTT. Translated, it gives CASSRQIGDTEAFF. The V and J genes are TRBV4-1 and TRBJ1-1; D unclear. The ends were cut back, 4 bases at V and 3 bases at J, with 12 bases in the middle. Germline V gene data show CDR1 as MGHRA and CDR2 as YSYEKL. The CDR3 totals 14 residues.

This rearrangement joins TRBV5-1 to TRBJ1-1; D not resolved. The germline V gene encodes CDR1 SGHRS and CDR2 YFSETQ. The V gene lost 1 base and the J gene lost 3 bases, with 7 bases spanning the gap. CDR3 length equals 13 residues. The CDR3 coding sequence is TGCGCCAGCAGCTTGAGACCTGACACTGAAGCTTTCTTT. Translating it yields CASSLRPDTEAFF.

J is TRBJ1-3 and V is TRBV7-3, with D perhaps matching TRBD1 (5 bases). Trimming took off 0 bases at V and 0 bases at J, with 12 bases between the two ends. Per germline, CDR1 SGHTA and CDR2 FQGTGA. CDR3 size: 17 residues. CDR3 sequence reads: CASSLTGAGVSGNTIYF. The DNA of the CDR3 is TGTGCCAGCAGCTTAACCGGGGCAGGAGTCTCTGGAAACACCATATATTTT.

The CDR3 loop is CASSPNERADTEAFF. The CDR3 DNA reads TGCGCCAGCAGTCCCAACGAGAGGGCGGATACTGAAGCTTTCTTT. The J gene is TRBJ1-1, the V gene TRBV23-1; D unresolved. TRBV23-1 is sorted into the ORF group, with uncertain function. V was pared by 4 bases and J by 5 bases, with 17 bases between. The CDR3 is 15 residues long.

J is TRBJ2-1 and V is TRBV5-1; 15 nucleotides match TRBD2. The CDR3 has 15 residues. J gave up 15 bases and V 4 bases, and 11 bases lay outside the gene matches. Germline V gives CDR1 SGHRS, CDR2 YFSETQ. CDR3 sequence (DNA): TGCGCCAGCAGCCCCGACAGGGGACTAGCGGGGGGAGGGTTCTTC. This encodes CASSPDRGLAGGGFF.

This clone came up a few times. CDR3 nucleotide sequence: TGTGCCAGTTTCCACGGCAATCAGCCCCAGCATTTT. Translation gives CASFHGNQPQHF. The gene calls are TRBV21-1 and TRBJ1-5. TRBV21-1 is reported as a pseudogene. The length of the CDR3 is 12 residues.

This clone was detected only a few times. V is TRBV30 and J is TRBJ2-3; tentative D call: TRBD1 (6 bases). V lost 0 bases and J 3 bases, leaving 10 bases between the germline ends. The germline V gene has CDR1 GTSNPN and CDR2 SVGIG (reference sequence). The CDR3 length is 14 residues. The CDR3 nucleotides are TGTGCCTGGAGTGTGCCAGGGGTGACAGATACGCAGTATTTT. This sequence encodes CAWSVPGVTDTQYF.